These 24 T cell receptor beta chains were sequenced from one sample in a study of blood T cell repertoires in COVID-19. The protocol was immunoSEQ multiplex PCR, while the TCRdb copy is restricted to in-frame clones and leaves out a portion. The repertoire holds about 210,000 clones, with approximately 82% as singletons. The material sequenced was peripheral blood. All receptors derive from a woman in her 50s with acute or convalescent COVID-19.

CDR3 in DNA: TGTGCCAGCAGACATACTGGACTAGCGGGGTTTAGCACAGATACGCAGTATTTT. Amino acid sequence: CASRHTGLAGFSTDTQYF. This chain uses TRBV3-1 (or the pseudogene TRBV3-2) with TRBJ2-3, with 12 bases fitting TRBD2. The ends lost 6 bases at V and 0 bases at J; junction bases unmatched: 10. The germline V gene encodes CDR1 LGHDT and CDR2 YNNKEL (reference sequence). The CDR3 is 18 residues long.

The V call is TRBV3-1 (or the pseudogene TRBV3-2), the J call TRBJ1-2; D possibly corresponds to TRBD1 (6 bases). The germline V and J ends were trimmed by 6 bases and 2 bases, with 16 bases remaining between them. The CDR3 extends over 15 amino acids. Per germline, CDR1 LGHDT and CDR2 YNNKEL (reference sequence). The CDR3 protein is CASSLLPTGNYGYTF. Here the CDR3 DNA reads TGTGCCAGCAGTCTACTTCCGACAGGAAACTATGGCTACACCTTC.

The rearrangement joins TRBV7-9 to TRBJ2-7; TRBD1 matches at 7 bases. The CDR3 is made up of 14 amino acids. CDR1 SEHNR and CDR2 FQNEAQ come from the germline V gene (reference sequence). Trimming at V came to 5 bases and at J to 2 bases, leaving 6 bases not matched to a gene. The CDR3 region has the DNA TGTGCCAGCAGCGCCCGGGACAGAACCTACGAGCAGTACTTC. Translated: CASSARDRTYEQYF.

This clone was counted a single time. The rearrangement links TRBV9 to TRBJ2-3; 7 nucleotides line up with TRBD2. The CDR3 contains 16 residues. The V gene end was trimmed by 3 bases and the J gene end by 0 bases; junction bases not matched to a gene: 7. Looked up from germline, CDR1 is SGDLS and CDR2 is YYNGEE. DNA of the CDR3: TGTGCCAGCAGCGGAGGAGCGGGGACTAGCACAGATACGCAGTATTTT. Encoded protein: CASSGGAGTSTDTQYF.

This chain links TRBV28 with TRBJ2-3; D not resolved. Germline CDR1 MDHEN, CDR2 SYDVKM. The CDR3 consists of 14 residues. Trimming stripped 2 bases from V and 8 bases from J, with 14 bases between. The DNA for the CDR3 is TGTGCCAGCAGTTTAACGATTCTAGTGCGTACGCAGTATTTT. This codes for CASSLTILVRTQYF.

The sample holds a few counts of this clone. This sample also contains other DNA sequences that code for the same CDR3. The chain employs TRBV18 and TRBJ1-1; the D gene is possibly TRBD1 (5 bases). The CDR3 contains 13 residues. Trimming pared 6 bases from V and 1 base from J, leaving 9 bases between. Germline loops: CDR1 KGHSH, CDR2 LQKENI. In DNA form, the CDR3 reads TGTGCCAGCTCGTCAGACAGGAACACTGAAGCTTTCTTT. It translates to CASSSDRNTEAFF.

The chain joins TRBV19 to TRBJ1-5, with no clear D. The V gene's germline CDR1 is LNHDA and CDR2 SQIVND (reference sequence). The germline V and J ends were trimmed by 3 bases and 3 bases, with 9 bases remaining between them. The CDR3 is 14 residues long. The CDR3 DNA reads as TGTGCCAGTAGTATTGGTGACAACAATCAGCCCCAGCATTTT. Its protein product is CASSIGDNNQPQHF.

The V call is TRBV18, the J call TRBJ2-1; 7 bases line up with TRBD2. The V gene end was trimmed by 3 bases and the J gene end by 7 bases; junction bases not matched to a gene: 12. This CDR3 comprises 16 residues. Germline values: CDR1 KGHSH, CDR2 LQKENI. The CDR3 DNA is TGTGCCAGCTCACCCGTAGGCCTAGCGGAAGGAAATGAGCAGTTCTTC. Translating gives CASSPVGLAEGNEQFF.

The gene calls are TRBV7-2 and TRBJ1-2; 9 positions agree with TRBD1. Germline values: CDR1 SGHTA, CDR2 FQGNSA. Losses at the gene ends were 6 bases for V and 6 bases for J; bases not matched to a gene: 8. This CDR3 is 14 amino acids long. CDR3 sequence: CASRITGTGNGYTF. In DNA, the CDR3 is TGTGCCAGCAGGATAACCGGGACAGGGAATGGCTACACCTTC. Looking up the rest from reference TRBV7-2 and TRBJ1-2 gives the full variable domain: GAGVSQSPSNKVTEKGKDVELRCDPISGHTALYWYRQSLGQGLEFLIYFQGNSAPDKSGLPSDRFSAERTGGSVSTLTIQRTQQEDSAVYLCASRITGTGNGYTFGSGTRLTVV.

V usage is TRBV5-5 and J usage is TRBJ1-2; 10 bases agree with TRBD1. V lost 2 bases to trimming and J lost 8 bases; unmatched junction nucleotides: 6. The CDR3 is 14 amino acids. The germline V gene has CDR1 SGHKS and CDR2 YYEKEE (reference sequence). CDR3 sequence (DNA): TGTGCCAGCAGCTTTGAGGACAGGGGGATCGGCTACACCTTC. Residues: CASSFEDRGIGYTF. Using reference TRBV5-5 and TRBJ1-2 for the parts outside the CDR3, the full variable domain is DAGVTQSPTHLIKTRGQQVTLRCSPISGHKSVSWYQQVLGQGPQFIFQYYEKEERGRGNFPDRFSARQFPNYSSELNVNALLLGDSALYLCASSFEDRGIGYTFGSGTRLTVV.

V usage is TRBV7-2 and J usage is TRBJ2-3, with D perhaps matching TRBD2 (6 bases). The CDR3 runs to 18 residues. Germline CDR1 is SGHTA and CDR2 is FQGNSA. Trimming cost V 5 bases and J 2 bases, with 23 bases left between them. CDR3 DNA: TGTGCCAGCAGCGGCCCGGGACTCCCAGAATGGCTCACAGATACGCAGTATTTT. It specifies CASSGPGLPEWLTDTQYF.

The chain has TRBV11-2 and TRBJ2-1; 12 bases are shared with TRBD2. With V trimmed by 5 bases and J by 10 bases, 9 bases remained unmatched. The CDR3 contains 15 residues. Germline assignment: CDR1 SGHAT and CDR2 FQNNGV. The CDR3 region is CASSIRLAGVGEQFF. The CDR3 DNA sequence: TGTGCCAGCAGCATACGACTAGCGGGAGTAGGAGAGCAGTTCTTC.

The chain joins TRBV5-6 to TRBJ2-2; D call uncertain. The germline V gene has CDR1 SGHDT and CDR2 YYEEEE. Trimming left V 4 bases short and J 7 bases short, with 8 bases between. CDR3 length: 12 residues. CDR3 residues: CASSAGGGELFF. CDR3 in DNA: TGTGCCAGCAGCGCCGGCGGCGGGGAGCTGTTTTTT.

The V and J genes are TRBV6-5 and TRBJ2-1, with 11 bases identical to TRBD2. The V and J ends lost 2 bases and 8 bases, in that order; junction bases with no gene match: 8. Germline V gene sequence: CDR1 MNHEY, CDR2 SVGAGI. The CDR3 is 16 residues long. CDR3 nucleotides: TGTGCCAGCAGTTACCTCGCACTAGCGGGAGTCGATGAGCAGTTCTTC. The encoded protein is CASSYLALAGVDEQFF.

V gene TRBV28 combines with J gene TRBJ2-5; weak D call: TRBD1 (8 bases). Germline CDR1 and CDR2: MDHEN and SYDVKM. The CDR3 has 15 amino acids. Between the trimmed V and J ends, which lost 4 bases and 4 bases, there was a span of 16 bases. CDR3 DNA sequence: TGTGCCAGCAGTTCTCTGACAGGGGAGGGAGAGACCCAGTACTTC. Protein product: CASSSLTGEGETQYF.

This clone was counted a single time. This sequence joins TRBV28 and TRBJ2-1; 11 bases match TRBD2. The germline V gene encodes CDR1 MDHEN and CDR2 SYDVKM. Trimming cost V 6 bases and J 9 bases; bases outside gene matches: 10. The CDR3 spans 15 residues. DNA of the CDR3: TGTGCCAGCAGAGTACCGGGACTAGCGGAATTTGAGCAGTTCTTC. Translated, it gives CASRVPGLAEFEQFF.

This chain links TRBV7-9 with TRBJ2-7; 11 bases match TRBD1. CDR1 is SEHNR, CDR2 FQNEAQ, per germline (reference sequence). After removal of 6 bases from V and 7 bases from J, the junction contained 14 bases not matched to a gene. This CDR3 contains 16 residues. CDR3 sequence: CASRTNGTGGVGEQYF. In DNA, the CDR3 is TGTGCCAGCAGAACTAACGGGACAGGGGGAGTGGGTGAGCAGTACTTC.

The rearrangement joins TRBV6-1 to TRBJ2-1; D is ambiguous. CDR1 is MNHNS and CDR2 is SASEGT in the germline V gene. The CDR3 has 12 residues. The germline V and J ends were trimmed by 2 bases and 10 bases, with 9 bases remaining between them. The CDR3 region is CASSEPSFEQFF. The CDR3 coding sequence is TGTGCCAGCAGTGAACCCAGTTTCGAGCAGTTCTTC.

J is TRBJ1-1 and V is TRBV19; 8 bases are a match to TRBD1. The CDR3 loop spans 12 amino acids. Germline V CDR1 and CDR2: LNHDA, SQIVND (reference sequence). V shed 7 bases, J shed 10 bases, and the junction held 8 bases outside the gene matches. The chain's CDR3 is CASNPGQGRAFF. The CDR3 DNA follows: TGTGCCAGTAACCCCGGACAGGGAAGAGCTTTCTTT.

This clone came up a few times. The chain is built from TRBV18 and TRBJ2-7; the match to TRBD1 covers 10 bases. Germline V gene lookup returns CDR1 KGHSH and CDR2 LQKENI. The CDR3 extends over 13 amino acids. Losses at the gene ends were 6 bases for V and 4 bases for J; bases not matched to a gene: 3. CDR3 amino acids: CASSEGQGYEQYF. For the CDR3, the DNA is TGTGCCAGCTCGGAGGGACAGGGGTACGAGCAGTACTTC.

The chain employs TRBV5-1 and TRBJ2-3; the D gene is possibly TRBD1 (7 bases). Germline V gene lookup returns CDR1 SGHRS and CDR2 YFSETQ. The CDR3 is made up of 17 amino acids. With 1 base removed from V and 1 base from J, the gap between germline ends came to 16 bases. The CDR3 DNA sequence: TGCGCCAGCAGCTTGCGCGGGACAGACCCGGGCACAGATACGCAGTATTTT. Translation gives CASSLRGTDPGTDTQYF.

V gene TRBV29-1 combines with J gene TRBJ2-1; TRBD1 matches at 8 bases. The V gene's germline CDR1 is SQVTM and CDR2 ANQGSEA. With 7 bases clipped from V and 2 bases from J, the junction kept 4 bases outside the gene matches. The CDR3 is 13 amino acids. The CDR3 is CSADRGPYNEQFF. The CDR3, as DNA: TGCAGCGCCGACAGGGGACCCTACAATGAGCAGTTCTTC.

V and J are TRBV7-8 and TRBJ1-1; 7 bases are a match to TRBD1. Germline CDR1 reads SGHVS; CDR2 reads FQNEAQ. The ends lost 3 bases at V and 8 bases at J; junction bases unmatched: 12. This CDR3 has 15 amino acids. CDR3 residues: CASSFSTGFEQEAFF. CDR3 DNA: TGTGCCAGCAGCTTCTCGACAGGGTTTGAGCAGGAAGCTTTCTTT.

V is TRBV5-1 and J is TRBJ2-2; 12 bases are a match to TRBD2. The CDR3 loop spans 18 amino acids. V was clipped by 4 bases and J by 0 bases; unmatched bases: 7. CDR1 and CDR2 from the germline V gene are SGHRS and YFSETQ. CDR3 region: CASSQRTSGTTNTGELFF. In DNA form, the CDR3 reads TGCGCCAGCAGCCAACGGACTAGCGGGACCACGAACACCGGGGAGCTGTTTTTT. Full variable domain (missing parts from reference TRBV5-1 and TRBJ2-2): KAGVTQTPRYLIKTRGQQVTLSCSPISGHRSVSWYQQTPGQGLQFLFEYFSETQRNKGNFPGRFSGRQFSNSRSEMNVSTLELGDSALYLCASSQRTSGTTNTGELFFGEGSRLTVL.